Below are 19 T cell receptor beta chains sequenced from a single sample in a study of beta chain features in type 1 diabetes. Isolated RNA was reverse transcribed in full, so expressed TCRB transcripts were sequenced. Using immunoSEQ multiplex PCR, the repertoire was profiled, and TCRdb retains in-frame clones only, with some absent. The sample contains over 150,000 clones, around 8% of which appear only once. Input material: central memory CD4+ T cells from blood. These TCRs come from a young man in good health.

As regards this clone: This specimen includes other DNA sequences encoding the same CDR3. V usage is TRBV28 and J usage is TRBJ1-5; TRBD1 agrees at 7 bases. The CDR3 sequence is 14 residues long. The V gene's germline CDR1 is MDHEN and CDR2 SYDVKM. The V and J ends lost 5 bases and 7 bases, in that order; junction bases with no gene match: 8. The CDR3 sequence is CASSLGQARQPQHF. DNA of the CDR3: TGTGCCAGCAGTCTCGGACAGGCCCGGCAGCCCCAGCATTTT.

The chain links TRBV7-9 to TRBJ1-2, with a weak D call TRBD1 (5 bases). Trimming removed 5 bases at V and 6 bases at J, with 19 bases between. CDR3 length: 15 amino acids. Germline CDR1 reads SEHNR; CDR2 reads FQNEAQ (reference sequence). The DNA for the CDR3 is TGTGCCAGCAGCACTTTGGGGGGAATTCTTAATGGCTACACCTTC. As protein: CASSTLGGILNGYTF.

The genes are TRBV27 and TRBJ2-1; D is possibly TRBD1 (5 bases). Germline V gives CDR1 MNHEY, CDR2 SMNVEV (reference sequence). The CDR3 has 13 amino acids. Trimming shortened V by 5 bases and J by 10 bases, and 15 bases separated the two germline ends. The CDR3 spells CASSIQGSGEQFF. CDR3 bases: TGTGCCAGCAGTATCCAGGGTTCAGGAGAGCAGTTCTTC.

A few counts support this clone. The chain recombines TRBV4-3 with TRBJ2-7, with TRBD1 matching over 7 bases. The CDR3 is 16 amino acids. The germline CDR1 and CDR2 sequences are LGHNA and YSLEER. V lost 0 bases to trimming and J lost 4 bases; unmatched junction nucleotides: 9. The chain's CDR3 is CASSQDPTGLVYEQYF. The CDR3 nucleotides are TGCGCCAGCAGCCAAGATCCGACAGGGCTTGTGTACGAGCAGTACTTC.

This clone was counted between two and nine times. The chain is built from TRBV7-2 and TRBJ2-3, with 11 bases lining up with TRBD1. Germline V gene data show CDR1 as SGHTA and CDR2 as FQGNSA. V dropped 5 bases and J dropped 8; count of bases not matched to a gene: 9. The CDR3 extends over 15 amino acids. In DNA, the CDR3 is TGTGCCAGCAGCGGTGGGACAGGGGGTTCAGTTACGCAGTATTTT. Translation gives CASSGGTGGSVTQYF.

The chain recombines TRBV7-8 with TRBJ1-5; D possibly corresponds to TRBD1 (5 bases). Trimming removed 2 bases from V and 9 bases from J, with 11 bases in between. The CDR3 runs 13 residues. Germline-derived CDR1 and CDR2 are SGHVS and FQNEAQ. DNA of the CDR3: TGTGCCAGCAGCTTAACAGGCCAATCGCCCCAGCATTTT. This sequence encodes CASSLTGQSPQHF.

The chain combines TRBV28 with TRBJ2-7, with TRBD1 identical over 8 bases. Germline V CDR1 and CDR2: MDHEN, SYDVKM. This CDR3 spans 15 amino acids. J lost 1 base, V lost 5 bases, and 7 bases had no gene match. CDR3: CASSPWDRRSYEQYF. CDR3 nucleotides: TGTGCCAGCAGTCCGTGGGACAGGAGATCCTACGAGCAGTACTTC.

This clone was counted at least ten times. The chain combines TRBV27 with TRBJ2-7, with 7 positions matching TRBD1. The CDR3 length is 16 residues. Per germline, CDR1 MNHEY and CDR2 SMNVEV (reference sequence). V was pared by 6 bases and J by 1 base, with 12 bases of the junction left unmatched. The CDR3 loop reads CASSLKPGQQSYEQYF. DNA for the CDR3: TGTGCCAGCAGCCTAAAGCCGGGACAGCAATCCTACGAGCAGTACTTC.

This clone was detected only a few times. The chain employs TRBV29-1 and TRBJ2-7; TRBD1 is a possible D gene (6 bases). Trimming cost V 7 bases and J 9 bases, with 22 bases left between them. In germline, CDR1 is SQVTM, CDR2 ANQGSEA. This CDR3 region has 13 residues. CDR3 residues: CSALRDNDSLQYF. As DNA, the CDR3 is TGCAGCGCCCTCCGGGACAACGATTCTCTGCAGTACTTC.

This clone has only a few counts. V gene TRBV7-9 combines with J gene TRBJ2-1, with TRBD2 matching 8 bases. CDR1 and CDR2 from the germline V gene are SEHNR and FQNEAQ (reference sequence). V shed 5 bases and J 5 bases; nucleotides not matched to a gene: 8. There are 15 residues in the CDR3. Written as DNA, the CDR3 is TGTGCCAGCAGCCGAACTAGCGGTCCAGACAATGAGCAGTTCTTC. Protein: CASSRTSGPDNEQFF.

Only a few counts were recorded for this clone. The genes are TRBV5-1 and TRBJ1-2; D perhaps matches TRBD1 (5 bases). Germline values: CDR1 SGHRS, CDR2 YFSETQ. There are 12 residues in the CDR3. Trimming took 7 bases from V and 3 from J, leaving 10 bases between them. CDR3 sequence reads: CASGAGDYGYTF. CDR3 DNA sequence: TGCGCCAGCGGGGCCGGAGACTATGGCTACACCTTC.

This CDR3 reads CASSPDRGRGYTF. The CDR3 nucleotides are TGTGCCAGCAGTCCGGACAGGGGAAGGGGCTACACCTTC. This chain joins TRBV2 and TRBJ1-2, with TRBD1 matching over 9 bases. The CDR3 spans 13 residues. The V and J ends lost 5 bases and 8 bases, in that order; junction bases with no gene match: 6. CDR1 is SNHLY and CDR2 is FYNNEI in the germline V gene.

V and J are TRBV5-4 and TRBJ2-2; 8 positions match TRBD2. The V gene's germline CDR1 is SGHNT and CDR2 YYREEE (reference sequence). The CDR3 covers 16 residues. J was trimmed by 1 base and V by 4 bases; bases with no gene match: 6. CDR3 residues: CASSVSGGENTGELFF. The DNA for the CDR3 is TGTGCCAGCAGCGTGTCGGGGGGGGAGAACACCGGGGAGCTGTTTTTT.

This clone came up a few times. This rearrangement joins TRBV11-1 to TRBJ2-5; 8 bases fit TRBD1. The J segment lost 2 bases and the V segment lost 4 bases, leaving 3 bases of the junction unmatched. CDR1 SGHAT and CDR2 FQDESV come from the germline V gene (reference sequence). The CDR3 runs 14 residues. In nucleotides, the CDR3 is TGTGCCAGCAGCTGGACAGGGACGCAAGAGACCCAGTACTTC. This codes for CASSWTGTQETQYF. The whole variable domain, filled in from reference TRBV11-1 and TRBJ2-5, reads EAEVAQSPRYKITEKSQAVAFWCDPISGHATLYWYRQILGQGPELLVQFQDESVVDDSQLPKDRFSAERLKGVDSTLKIQPAELGDSAMYLCASSWTGTQETQYFGPGTRLLVL.

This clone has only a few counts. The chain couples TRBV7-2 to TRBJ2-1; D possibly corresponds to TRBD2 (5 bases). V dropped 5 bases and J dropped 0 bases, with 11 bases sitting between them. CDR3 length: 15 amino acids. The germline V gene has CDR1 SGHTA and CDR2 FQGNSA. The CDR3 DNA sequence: TGTGCCAGCAGCCCAGGACTGAGCTCCTACAATGAGCAGTTCTTC. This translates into CASSPGLSSYNEQFF.

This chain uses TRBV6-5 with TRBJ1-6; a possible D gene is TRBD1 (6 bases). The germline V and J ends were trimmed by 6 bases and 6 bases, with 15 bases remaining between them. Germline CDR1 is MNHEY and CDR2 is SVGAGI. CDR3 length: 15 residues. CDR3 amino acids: CASRNQGFSNSPLHF. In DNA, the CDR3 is TGTGCCAGCAGGAATCAGGGGTTCTCTAATTCACCCCTCCACTTT.

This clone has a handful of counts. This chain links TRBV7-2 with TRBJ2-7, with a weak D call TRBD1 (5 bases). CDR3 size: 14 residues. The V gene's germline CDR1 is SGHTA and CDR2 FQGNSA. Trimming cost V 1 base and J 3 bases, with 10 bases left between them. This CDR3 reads CASSLGQGFYEQYF. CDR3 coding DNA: TGTGCCAGCAGCTTAGGTCAGGGATTCTACGAGCAGTACTTC.

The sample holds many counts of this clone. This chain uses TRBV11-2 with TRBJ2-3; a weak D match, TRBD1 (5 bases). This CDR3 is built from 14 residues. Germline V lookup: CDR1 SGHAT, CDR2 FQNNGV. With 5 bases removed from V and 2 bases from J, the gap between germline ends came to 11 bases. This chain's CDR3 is CASSLQAPTDTQYF. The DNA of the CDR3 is TGTGCCAGCAGCCTACAGGCCCCCACAGATACGCAGTATTTT. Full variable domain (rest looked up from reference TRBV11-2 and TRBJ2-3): EAGVAQSPRYKIIEKRQSVAFWCNPISGHATLYWYQQILGQGPKLLIQFQNNGVVDDSQLPKDRFSAERLKGVDSTLKIQPAKLEDSAVYLCASSLQAPTDTQYFGPGTRLTVL.

This CDR3 is CASSPRGSDFESGANVLTF. The CDR3 DNA reads as TGTGCCAGCAGCCCCCGAGGGTCGGACTTCGAGTCTGGGGCCAACGTCCTGACTTTC. This chain joins TRBV7-8 and TRBJ2-6; D is possibly TRBD2 (5 bases). The CDR3 contains 19 residues. V was trimmed by 5 bases and J by 1 base, leaving 21 bases between them. The germline V gene encodes CDR1 SGHVS and CDR2 FQNEAQ.